Below, 4 T cell receptor beta chains from the same sample are listed, as sequenced in a study of cytomegalovirus exposure and HLA in healthy donors. PCR primers comprised 60 Vbeta and 13 Jbeta primers. Sequenced by immunoSEQ multiplex PCR; TCRdb stores in-frame clones only, minus some. The table has roughly 120,000 clones, 79% seen once. Sequencing input: PBMCs. The origin of the receptors is a young man in good health and CMV-seronegative.

CDR3 sequence: CASSSPHGGEAGRSNEQFF. The CDR3, as DNA: TGTGCCAGCAGCTCACCCCATGGAGGGGAAGCGGGAAGGTCCAATGAGCAGTTCTTC. The rearrangement uses TRBV7-9 and TRBJ2-1; 7 bases agree with TRBD2. V gave up 4 bases and J gave up 6 bases; unmatched junction bases: 21. This CDR3 comprises 19 residues. The germline V gene has CDR1 SEHNR and CDR2 FQNEAQ (reference sequence).

The chain has TRBV27 and TRBJ2-3; TRBD2 agrees at 8 bases. CDR3 length equals 16 residues. Germline assignment: CDR1 MNHEY and CDR2 SMNVEV (reference sequence). Unmatched junction bases numbered 11, after V lost 3 bases and J lost 6 bases. The CDR3 here is CASSFLTSDSLDTQYF. CDR3 DNA sequence: TGTGCCAGCAGTTTCCTGACTAGCGACTCCTTGGATACGCAGTATTTT.

This rearrangement joins TRBV5-1 to TRBJ2-3, with 12 nucleotides matching TRBD2. The germline CDR1 and CDR2 sequences are SGHRS and YFSETQ. Losses at the gene ends were 9 bases for V and 3 bases for J; bases not matched to a gene: 8. CDR3 length: 15 residues. The CDR3 spells CATRKTSGSTDTQYF. In DNA, the CDR3 is TGCGCCACCAGGAAGACTAGCGGGAGTACAGATACGCAGTATTTT.

This chain uses TRBV6-5 with TRBJ2-3, with D unclear. This CDR3 spans 15 amino acids. Between the trimmed V and J ends, which lost 4 bases and 2 bases, there was a span of 13 bases. Germline loops: CDR1 MNHEY, CDR2 SVGAGI. The CDR3 coding sequence is TGTGCCAGCAGTTCCCAGGCATCCATCACAGATACGCAGTATTTT. Protein sequence: CASSSQASITDTQYF.